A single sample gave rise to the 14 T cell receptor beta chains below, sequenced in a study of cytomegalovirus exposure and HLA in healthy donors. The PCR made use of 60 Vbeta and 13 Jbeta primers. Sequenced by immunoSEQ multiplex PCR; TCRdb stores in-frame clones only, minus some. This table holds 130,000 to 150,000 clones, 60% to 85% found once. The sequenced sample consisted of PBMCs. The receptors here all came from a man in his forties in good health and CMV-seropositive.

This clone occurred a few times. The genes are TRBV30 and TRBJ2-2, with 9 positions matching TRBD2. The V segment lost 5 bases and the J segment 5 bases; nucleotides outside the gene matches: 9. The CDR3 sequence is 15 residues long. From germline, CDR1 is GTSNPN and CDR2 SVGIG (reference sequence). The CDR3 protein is CAWAVAGEGTGELFF. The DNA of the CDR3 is TGTGCCTGGGCGGTAGCGGGAGAGGGGACCGGGGAGCTGTTTTTT.

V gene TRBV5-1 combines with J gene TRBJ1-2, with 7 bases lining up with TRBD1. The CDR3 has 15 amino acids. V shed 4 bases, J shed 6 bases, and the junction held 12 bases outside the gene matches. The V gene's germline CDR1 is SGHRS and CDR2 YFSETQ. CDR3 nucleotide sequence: TGCGCCAGCAGCCGCGATACAGGGGCTTTTAATGGCTACACCTTC. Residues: CASSRDTGAFNGYTF.

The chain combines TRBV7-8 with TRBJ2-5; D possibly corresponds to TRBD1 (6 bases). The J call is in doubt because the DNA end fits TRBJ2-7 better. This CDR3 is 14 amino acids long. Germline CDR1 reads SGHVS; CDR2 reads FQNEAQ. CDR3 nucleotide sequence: TGTGCCAGCAGCGCCGGGACGGGACACTACGAGCAGTACTTC. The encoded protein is CASSAGTGHYEQYF.

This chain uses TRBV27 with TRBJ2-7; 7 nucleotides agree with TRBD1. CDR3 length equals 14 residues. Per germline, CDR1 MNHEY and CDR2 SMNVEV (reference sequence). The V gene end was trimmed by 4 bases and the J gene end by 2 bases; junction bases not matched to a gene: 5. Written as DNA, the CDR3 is TGTGCCAGCAGTTCCCGAGGGGGCCCCTACGAGCAGTACTTC. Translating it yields CASSSRGGPYEQYF.

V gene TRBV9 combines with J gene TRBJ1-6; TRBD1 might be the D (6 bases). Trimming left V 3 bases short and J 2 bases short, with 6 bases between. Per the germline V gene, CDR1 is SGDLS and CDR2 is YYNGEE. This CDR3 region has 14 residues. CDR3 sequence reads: CASSGDTYNSPLHF. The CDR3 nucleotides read TGTGCCAGCAGCGGGGACACCTATAATTCACCCCTCCACTTT.

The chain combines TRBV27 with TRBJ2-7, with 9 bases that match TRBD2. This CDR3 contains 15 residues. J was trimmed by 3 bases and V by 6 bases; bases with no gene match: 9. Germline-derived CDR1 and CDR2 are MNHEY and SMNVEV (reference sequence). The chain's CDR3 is CASSPPGLAYYEQYF. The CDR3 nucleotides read TGTGCCAGCAGCCCACCGGGACTAGCCTACTACGAGCAGTACTTC.

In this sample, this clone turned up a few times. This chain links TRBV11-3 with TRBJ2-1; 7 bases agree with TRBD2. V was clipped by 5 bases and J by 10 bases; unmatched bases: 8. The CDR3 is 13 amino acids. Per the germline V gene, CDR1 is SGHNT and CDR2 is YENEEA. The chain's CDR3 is CASSEGAGREQFF. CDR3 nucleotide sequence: TGTGCCAGCAGCGAAGGAGCGGGACGGGAGCAGTTCTTC. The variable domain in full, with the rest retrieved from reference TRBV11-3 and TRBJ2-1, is EAGVVQSPRYKIIEKKQPVAFWCNPISGHNTLYWYLQNLGQGPELLIRYENEEAVDDSQLPKDRFSAERLKGVDSTLKIQPAELGDSAVYLCASSEGAGREQFFGPGTRLTVL.

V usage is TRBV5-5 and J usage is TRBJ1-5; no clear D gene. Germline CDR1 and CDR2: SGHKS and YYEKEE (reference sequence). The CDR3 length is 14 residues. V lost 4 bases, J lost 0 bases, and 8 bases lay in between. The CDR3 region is CASSREYSNQPQHF. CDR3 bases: TGTGCCAGCAGCCGGGAATATAGCAATCAGCCCCAGCATTTT.

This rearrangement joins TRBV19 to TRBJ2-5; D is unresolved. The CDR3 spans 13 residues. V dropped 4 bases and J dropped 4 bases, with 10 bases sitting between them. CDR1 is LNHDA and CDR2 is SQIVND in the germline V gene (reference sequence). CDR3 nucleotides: TGTGCCAGTAGTAGGGCTGCCTCAGAGACCCAGTACTTC. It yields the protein CASSRAASETQYF. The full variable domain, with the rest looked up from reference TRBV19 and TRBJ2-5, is DGGITQSPKYLFRKEGQNVTLSCEQNLNHDAMYWYRQDPGQGLRLIYYSQIVNDFQKGDIAEGYSVSREKKESFPLTVTSAQKNPTAFYLCASSRAASETQYFGPGTRLLVL.

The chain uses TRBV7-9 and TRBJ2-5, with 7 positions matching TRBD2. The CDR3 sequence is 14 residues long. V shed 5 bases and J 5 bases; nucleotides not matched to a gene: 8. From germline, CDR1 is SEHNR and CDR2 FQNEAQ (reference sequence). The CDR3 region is CASSPSGGGETQYF. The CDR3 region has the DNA TGTGCCAGCAGCCCCAGTGGGGGAGGGGAGACCCAGTACTTC.

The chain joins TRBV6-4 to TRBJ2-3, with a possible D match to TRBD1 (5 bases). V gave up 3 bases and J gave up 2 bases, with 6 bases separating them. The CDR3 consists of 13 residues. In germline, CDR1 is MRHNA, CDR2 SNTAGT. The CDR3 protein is CASSEQDTDTQYF. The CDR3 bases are TGTGCCAGCAGTGAACAGGACACAGATACGCAGTATTTT.

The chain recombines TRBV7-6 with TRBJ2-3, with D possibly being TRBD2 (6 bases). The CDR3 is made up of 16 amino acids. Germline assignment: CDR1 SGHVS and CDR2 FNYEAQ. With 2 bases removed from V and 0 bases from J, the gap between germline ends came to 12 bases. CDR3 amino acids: CASSLQRAASTDTQYF. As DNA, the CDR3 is TGTGCCAGCAGCTTACAGCGGGCGGCCAGCACAGATACGCAGTATTTT.

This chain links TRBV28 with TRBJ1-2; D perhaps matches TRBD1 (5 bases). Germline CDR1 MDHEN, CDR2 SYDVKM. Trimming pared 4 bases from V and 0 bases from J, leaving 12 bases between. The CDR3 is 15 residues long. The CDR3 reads CASSSPDKANYGYTF. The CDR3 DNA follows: TGTGCCAGCAGTTCCCCGGACAAAGCTAACTATGGCTACACCTTC.

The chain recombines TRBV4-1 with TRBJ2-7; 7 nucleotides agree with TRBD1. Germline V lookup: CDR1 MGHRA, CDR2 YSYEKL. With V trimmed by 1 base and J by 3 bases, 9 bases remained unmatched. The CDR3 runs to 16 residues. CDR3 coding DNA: TGCGCCAGCAGCCAAGTCTCCACCGGGACAGTCTACGAGCAGTACTTC. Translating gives CASSQVSTGTVYEQYF.